Listed below are T cell receptor beta chains from one sample, sequenced in a study of T cells expressing NK-cell markers. TCRdb reanalyzed the 5' RACE reads, giving one entry per CDR3 protein sequence and no DNA. In all, the sample yields about 170,000 distinct CDR3 sequences. Material: blood T cells: a sorted CD56 or NKG2C T cell subset, CD4+ or CD8+ T cells, or bulk PBMC T cells (not recorded which). The receptors derive from a man aged 18 to 69 in good health. The CDR3 runs from the conserved cysteine through the conserved F or W. The order of the fields is V gene, J gene, CDR3 protein.

V: TRBV2; J: TRBJ1-6; CDR3: CASTGAAYNSPLHF
V: TRBV5-6; J: TRBJ1-5; CDR3: CASSLHSHNQPQHF
V: TRBV6-2/TRBV6-3; J: TRBJ1-2; CDR3: CASSYSMVAGGPITHYGYTF
V: TRBV6-5; J: TRBJ2-5; CDR3: CASSYSNSDPRETQYF
V: TRBV29-1; J: TRBJ2-1; CDR3: CSVEKGGVGPYNEQFF
V: TRBV7-9; J: TRBJ2-1; CDR3: CASSLSGQAQFEQFF
V: TRBV24-1; J: TRBJ2-2; CDR3: CATSDQRGPNTGELFF
V: TRBV12-3/TRBV12-4; J: TRBJ1-5; CDR3: CASSRDDLPNQPQHF
V: TRBV12-3/TRBV12-4; J: TRBJ2-1; CDR3: CASSLPSGGRPLDEQFF
V: TRBV6-1; J: TRBJ1-2; CDR3: CASSQQDRDYGYTF
V: TRBV5-4; J: TRBJ1-1; CDR3: CASSLFRGARTEAFF
V: TRBV5-8; J: TRBJ1-1; CDR3: CASSTSLRGEAFF
V: TRBV6-1; J: TRBJ2-5; CDR3: CASSPYDRMAQETQYF
V: TRBV25-1; J: TRBJ2-3; CDR3: CASSEATGFFTDTQYF
V: TRBV5-5; J: TRBJ1-1; CDR3: CASSWGQHEAFF
V: TRBV20-1; J: TRBJ1-1; CDR3: CSADGLTGGDEAFF
V: TRBV19; J: TRBJ1-6; CDR3: CASSMGGDNSPLHF
V: TRBV28; J: TRBJ2-7; CDR3: CASSSEWTGNLYEQYF
V: TRBV11-2; J: TRBJ1-5; CDR3: CASSLDRQTQHF
V: TRBV7-6; J: TRBJ2-3; CDR3: CASSLGGSGSGTDTQYF
V: TRBV7-3; J: TRBJ2-3; CDR3: CASSLNLYGTSGGLDTQYF
V: TRBV18; J: TRBJ2-5; CDR3: CASSPPTLWEETQYF
V: TRBV5-6; J: TRBJ2-2; CDR3: CASSFTVNTGELFF
V: TRBV27; J: TRBJ2-7; CDR3: CASRPGQGANEQYF
V: TRBV9; J: TRBJ2-7; CDR3: CASSVGSNNYEQYF
V: TRBV11-1; J: TRBJ2-5; CDR3: CASSFRGSRLGDQETQYF
V: TRBV7-9; J: TRBJ2-1; CDR3: CASSARAGFMYNEQFF
V: TRBV12-3/TRBV12-4; J: TRBJ2-6; CDR3: CASGQPSSGANVLTF
V: TRBV25-1; J: TRBJ2-1; CDR3: CASRGPGPYNEQFF
V: TRBV7-8; J: TRBJ2-7; CDR3: CASSLRGQLPYEQYF
V: TRBV6-5; J: TRBJ1-2; CDR3: CASSYLGTSYGYTF
V: TRBV9; J: TRBJ1-4; CDR3: CASSVDAGQGEKLFF
V: TRBV29-1; J: TRBJ1-3; CDR3: CSVEDVSDSSGNTIYF
V: TRBV7-9; J: TRBJ2-1; CDR3: CASSWGNREVDNEQFF
V: TRBV27; J: TRBJ2-3; CDR3: CASSLERDETQYF
V: TRBV5-6; J: TRBJ2-2; CDR3: CASSLLTDAGELFF
V: TRBV9; J: TRBJ2-1; CDR3: CASSVAPILAGARGSYNEQFF
V: TRBV11-2; J: TRBJ2-3; CDR3: CASSLVSGGSPDTQYF